The rows below give T cell receptor beta chains drawn from one sample of a study of shared clonotypes between healthy human individuals. Profiling relied on immunoSEQ multiplex PCR, and the TCRdb table lists in-frame clones only, not all of them. This table holds approximately 2.5 million clones, more than 90% found once. The source material was naive CD4+ T cells sorted from blood. The receptors originated from a man between 18 and 35 years old in good health. CDR3s include the opening cysteine and the closing phenylalanine or tryptophan. The D gene is left open where the match is weak. Size is omitted from some rows. Given values are once, few, many or a class for expanded clones.

TRBJ2-1 | . | TRBV29-1 | TRBD1 | CSSGQVNEQFF | TGCAGCTCCGGACAGGTCAATGAGCAGTTCTTC
TRBJ1-2 | . | TRBV10-3 | TRBD1 | CAIGNPGQGALNGYTF | TGTGCCATCGGAAATCCGGGACAGGGTGCATTGAACGGCTACACCTTC
TRBJ2-3 | . | TRBV7-9 | TRBD2 | CASSSQLAVSTDTQYF | TGTGCCAGCAGCTCCCAACTAGCGGTGTCCACAGATACGCAGTATTTT
TRBJ2-5 | . | TRBV4-1 | . | CASSWGIGGSSSETQYF | TGCGCCAGCAGCTGGGGGATTGGGGGATCGTCGTCCGAGACCCAGTACTTC
TRBJ2-7 | . | TRBV7-8 | . | CASSLVIRQSFLYEQYF | TGTGCCAGCAGCTTAGTGATAAGACAGTCGTTTCTCTACGAGCAGTACTTC
TRBJ2-5 | . | TRBV5-6 | TRBD1 | CASSFGTEKETQYF | TGTGCCAGCAGCTTCGGGACAGAAAAAGAGACCCAGTACTTC
TRBJ1-2 | . | TRBV28 | . | CASSNQDRIGYTF | TGTGCCAGCAGTAATCAAGACAGGATCGGCTACACCTTC
TRBJ2-3 | . | TRBV4-3 | TRBD2 | CASSPHGLAGFADTQYF | TGCGCCAGCAGCCCCCACGGACTAGCGGGATTTGCAGATACGCAGTATTTT
TRBJ2-1 | . | TRBV12-5 | . | CASGLSTSYNEQFF | TGTGCTAGTGGTTTGTCCACTTCCTACAATGAGCAGTTCTTC
TRBJ2-7 | . | TRBV27 | TRBD1 | CASSKTGGSSYEQYF | TGTGCCAGCAGCAAAACAGGGGGGAGCTCCTACGAGCAGTACTTC
TRBJ2-7 | . | TRBV7-2 | . | CASSSEEGWRAGSYEQYF | TGTGCCAGCAGCTCAGAAGAGGGTTGGAGAGCAGGCTCCTACGAGCAGTACTTC
TRBJ1-4 | . | TRBV7-9 | . | CASSFPFSTNEKLFF | TGTGCCAGCAGCTTCCCGTTTTCAACTAATGAAAAACTGTTTTTT
TRBJ2-5 | . | TRBV2 | . | CAIQRGGETQYF | TGTGCCATCCAAAGAGGTGGGGAGACCCAGTACTTC
TRBJ1-2 | . | TRBV30 | . | CAWSVNGMDGYTF | TGTGCCTGGAGTGTAAATGGTATGGATGGCTACACCTTC
TRBJ2-1 | . | TRBV4-2 | TRBD2 | CASREGLGPFNEQFF | TGTGCCAGCAGGGAGGGACTAGGGCCCTTCAATGAGCAGTTCTTC
TRBJ1-2 | . | TRBV30 | TRBD1 | CAWQQGIGYGYTF | TGTGCCTGGCAACAGGGGATCGGATATGGCTACACCTTC
TRBJ1-3 | . | TRBV11-2 | . | CASSLWGAGNTIYF | TGTGCCAGCAGCTTGTGGGGGGCTGGAAACACCATATATTTT
TRBJ2-5 | . | TRBV6-4 | . | CASSDEVGRGTQETQYF | TGTGCCAGCAGTGACGAGGTGGGAAGGGGGACCCAAGAGACCCAGTACTTC
TRBJ1-2 | . | TRBV15 | . | CATSRGDYGYTF | TGTGCCACCAGCAGAGGTGACTATGGCTACACCTTC
TRBJ2-7 | . | TRBV6-1 | . | CASSGQEGHEQYF | TGTGCCAGCAGTGGACAGGAGGGCCACGAGCAGTACTTC
TRBJ2-7 | . | TRBV6-5 | . | CASRSRVESYEQYF | TGTGCCAGTAGAAGCAGGGTGGAGAGCTACGAGCAGTACTTC
TRBJ2-7 | . | TRBV6-5 | . | CASTGLGSEQYF | TGTGCCAGCACCGGGTTGGGGAGCGAGCAGTACTTC
TRBJ1-5 | . | TRBV19 | . | CASSWGDQPQHF | TGTGCCAGTAGCTGGGGGGATCAGCCCCAGCATTTT
TRBJ1-1 | . | TRBV6-1 | TRBD1 | CASSERGGDSSSEAFF | TGTGCCAGCAGTGAAAGGGGAGGGGACAGTAGCTCTGAAGCTTTCTTT
TRBJ2-3 | . | TRBV9 | TRBD1 | CASSARTGLTDTQYF | TGTGCCAGCAGCGCCCGGACAGGGCTCACAGATACGCAGTATTTT
TRBJ2-5 | . | TRBV18 | TRBD1 | CASSPIQRQGQETQYF | TGTGCCAGCTCTCCGATTCAAAGACAGGGACAAGAGACCCAGTACTTC
TRBJ1-1 | few | TRBV7-2 | . | CASSFLGGNTEAFF | TGTGCCAGCAGCTTTCTGGGGGGGAACACTGAAGCTTTCTTT
TRBJ2-1 | . | TRBV4-3 | TRBD2 | CASSQHGTSGSYNEQFF | TGCGCCAGCAGCCAACATGGGACTAGCGGAAGCTACAATGAGCAGTTCTTC
TRBJ1-2 | . | TRBV2 | TRBD1 | CASSGQGDYGYTF | TGTGCCAGCAGCGGACAGGGTGACTATGGCTACACCTTC
TRBJ2-5 | . | TRBV5-1 | TRBD2 | CASSGGTSGEETQYF | TGCGCCAGCAGCGGCGGGACTAGCGGTGAAGAGACCCAGTACTTC
TRBJ1-1 | . | TRBV7-2 | . | CASSLQGFRAFF | TGTGCCAGCAGCTTACAAGGGTTTCGGGCTTTCTTT
TRBJ2-7 | . | TRBV6-6 | . | CASSYSGTDYEQYF | TGTGCCAGCAGTTACTCTGGGACGGACTACGAGCAGTACTTC
TRBJ2-3 | . | TRBV20-1 | . | CSAKQSDTQYF | TGCAGTGCTAAACAGTCAGATACGCAGTATTTT
TRBJ2-3 | . | TRBV30 | TRBD2 | CAWSVREVLTDTQYF | TGTGCCTGGAGTGTACGGGAGGTACTCACAGATACGCAGTATTTT
TRBJ1-4 | once | TRBV5-1 | . | CASSPRANEKLFF | TGCGCCAGCAGCCCCCGAGCTAATGAAAAACTGTTTTTT
TRBJ2-1 | . | TRBV25-1 | . | CASSEARGAIGEQFF | TGTGCCAGCAGTGAGGCGAGAGGGGCAATTGGTGAGCAGTTCTTC
TRBJ1-1 | . | TRBV4-2 | TRBD1 | CASSPGQGRDTEAFF | TGTGCCAGCAGCCCAGGACAGGGGCGGGACACTGAAGCTTTCTTT
TRBJ2-3 | . | TRBV7-3 | TRBD2 | CASSLTSGGADTQYF | TGTGCCAGCAGCTTGACTAGCGGGGGGGCAGATACGCAGTATTTT
TRBJ1-3 | . | TRBV5-4 | . | CASSLDSSLSGNTIYF | TGTGCCAGCAGCTTGGACAGCTCTCTCTCTGGAAACACCATATATTTT
TRBJ2-7 | . | TRBV27 | . | CASSLHTSYEQYF | TGTGCCAGCAGTTTACACACCTCCTACGAGCAGTACTTC
TRBJ2-1 | . | TRBV19 | TRBD2 | CASSIRTSGNYNEQFF | TGTGCCAGTAGTATCAGAACTAGCGGAAACTACAATGAGCAGTTCTTC
TRBJ2-4 | . | TRBV5-4 | . | CASRGEPDREGKAKNIQYF | TGTGCCAGCAGGGGGGAGCCCGACAGGGAGGGTAAAGCCAAAAACATTCAGTACTTC
TRBJ2-7 | once | TRBV10-1 | TRBD2 | CASSEKSGGNYEQYF | TGCGCCAGCAGTGAAAAGAGCGGGGGGAACTACGAGCAGTACTTC
TRBJ2-2 | . | TRBV30 | TRBD1 | CAWGTGARTGELFF | TGTGCCTGGGGGACAGGGGCCCGCACCGGGGAGCTGTTTTTT
TRBJ2-5 | . | TRBV5-1 | TRBD2 | CASSTPGGAETQYF | TGCGCCAGCTCCACCCCGGGGGGGGCAGAGACCCAGTACTTC
TRBJ2-7 | . | TRBV7-9 | . | CASSPDSSEQYF | TGTGCCAGCAGCCCGGATTCATCCGAGCAGTACTTC